This entry is about one T cell receptor (beta chain). As yet, its antigen is unknown. These data belong to a study of shared clonotypes between healthy human individuals. Findings and limits, study-wide: Compared with clonotypes that all four donors shared, non-shared clonotypes had lower generation probabilities.

It was around 220 ng DNA, about 30,000 T cell genomes, that sorted-subset replicate PCRs used. In the study's own analysis: Junction-only immunoSEQ sequences carried no quality scores, so filtering differed. Produced via immunoSEQ multiplex PCR; TCRdb's table is partial and in-frame only. V, J and clone size are taken as reported in that table, and D and trimming were inferred from the DNA itself. Here the sample spans approximately 2.1 million clones, 85% to 95% being singletons. In germline, CDR1 is WSHSY, CDR2 SAAADI. CDR3 length: 14 amino acids. V lost 3 bases to trimming and J lost 0 bases, with 8 bases between them.

Sequencing used naive CD4+ T cells from PBMCs. Noted subset: CD45RA+ positively selected. This sequence originates from a man in his late teens or twenties in good health. Some clones in this sample may be carry-over from other donors' samples. The chain joins TRBV10-2 to TRBJ1-1; D remains unclear. The CDR3 loop reads CASSERPLNTEAFF. The CDR3 coding sequence is TGCGCCAGCAGTGAACGACCGCTGAACACTGAAGCTTTCTTT.